The 4 T cell receptor beta chains below all came from one sample that was sequenced in a study of blood T cells in healthy people across ages. With a J-beta primer mix and a sample-barcoded 5' primer, a second PCR ran 7 to 11 cycles. TCRdb ran MiXCR on the 5' RACE reads and lists one entry per CDR3 protein. Of 1.5 million to 1.8 million distinct CDR3 sequences in the sample, around 40% were seen once. Sequences were obtained from blood. The receptor source for this set is a woman between 18 and 30 years old in good health.

The chain recombines TRBV6-5 with TRBJ1-1; TRBD1 matches 9 bases. The trim removed 6 bases at V and 4 bases at J, leaving 3 bases unmatched. This CDR3 region has 13 residues. Germline V lookup: CDR1 MNHEY, CDR2 SVGAGI. CDR3 sequence (DNA): TGTGCCAGCAGGTCGGGACAGGGCACTGAAGCTTTCTTT. The encoded protein is CASRSGQGTEAFF.

The chain carries TRBV28 and TRBJ2-5; 9 bases map to TRBD2. CDR1 and CDR2 from the germline V gene are MDHEN and SYDVKM. This CDR3 comprises 15 residues. Trimming took 7 bases from V and 0 from J; bases not matched to a gene: 6. CDR3: CASILSGSYQETQYF. The CDR3 DNA reads as TGTGCCAGCATCCTTAGCGGGAGTTACCAAGAGACCCAGTACTTC.

Regarding this clonotype: At one end the junction does not follow the germline gene, possibly because of a read error. The V and J genes are TRBV5-1 and TRBJ1-1, with 7 bases matching TRBD1. Germline-derived CDR1 and CDR2 are SGHRS and YFSETQ. The CDR3 is 14 residues long. The CDR3 coding sequence is TGCGCCGGCAGCGGGGGACAGAGGAGGACTGAAGCTTTCTTT. Its protein product is CAGSGGQRRTEAFF.

The genes are TRBV9 and TRBJ1-5, with unresolved D. The V end lost 10 bases, the J end lost 3 bases, and 8 bases lay between the germline ends. CDR3 length equals 11 residues. CDR1 and CDR2 from the germline V gene are SGDLS and YYNGEE. CDR3 DNA sequence: TGTGCCCATCCCTACAATCAGCCCCAGCATTTT. As protein: CAHPYNQPQHF.